These 22 T cell receptor beta chains were all obtained from the same sample, sequenced in a study of OX40 agonist ivuxolimab in advanced cancers. Receptor amplification or capture employed the immunoSEQ multiplex PCR assay. Sourced from immuneACCESS, this table was stored by TCRdb with only in-frame sequences that have V and J called. A share of the clones is absent; for the studies checked, an unresolved V gene accounts for under half, and the remainder has no known explanation. This sample holds around 25,000 clones; approximately 78% were observed only once. Clones ranked in the top ten supply 1.4% of the sample. Sequencing was performed on CD4+ or CD8+ T cells sorted from blood, taken in a trial of the OX40 agonist ivuxolimab. The receptor source for this set is an adult with an advanced solid tumor such as melanoma, head and neck, liver or kidney cancer.

The sample holds a few counts of this clone. J is TRBJ2-7 and V is TRBV28, with D maybe TRBD1 (5 bases). This CDR3 is 16 amino acids long. Trimming took 7 bases from V and 0 from J, leaving 19 bases between them. The germline V gene encodes CDR1 MDHEN and CDR2 SYDVKM. CDR3 nucleotide sequence: TGTGCCAGCAATCTTGATAGACAGTCAAGCTCCTACGAGCAGTACTTC. This sequence encodes CASNLDRQSSSYEQYF.

This chain links TRBV6-1 with TRBJ1-4, with unresolved D. V lost 3 bases, J lost 6 bases, and 8 bases lay in between. CDR3 length: 13 amino acids. Germline values: CDR1 MNHNS, CDR2 SASEGT. The chain's CDR3 is CASSEEGYEKLFF. In nucleotides, the CDR3 is TGTGCCAGCAGTGAGGAAGGGTATGAAAAACTGTTTTTT.

The V and J genes are TRBV7-8 and TRBJ1-3; D possibly corresponds to TRBD1 (6 bases). This CDR3 has 19 amino acids. Germline CDR1 and CDR2: SGHVS and FQNEAQ. Deletions cut 5 bases from V and 2 bases from J, with 25 bases between. In nucleotides, the CDR3 is TGTGCCAGCAGCGCCCTCTTAAGGGGGGAATGGTCAGCTGGAAACACCATATATTTT. This codes for CASSALLRGEWSAGNTIYF. The whole variable domain, filled in from reference TRBV7-8 and TRBJ1-3, reads GAGVSQSPRYKVAKRGQDVALRCDPISGHVSLFWYQQALGQGPEFLTYFQNEAQLDKSGLPSDRFFAERPEGSVSTLKIQRTQQEDSAVYLCASSALLRGEWSAGNTIYFGEGSWLTVV.

This clone was picked up a small number of times. The V call is TRBV7-6, the J call TRBJ1-6, with 7 nucleotides matching TRBD1. This CDR3 region has 16 residues. The germline CDR1 and CDR2 sequences are SGHVS and FNYEAQ. V lost 3 bases to trimming and J lost 7 bases; unmatched junction nucleotides: 9. CDR3 nucleotide sequence: TGTGCCAGCAGCTTCGGGCGCGGGACAGAAAATTCACCCCTCCACTTT. It is translated as CASSFGRGTENSPLHF.

V is TRBV27 and J is TRBJ1-3; weak D call: TRBD1 (6 bases). The V end lost 10 bases, the J end lost 0 bases, and 10 bases lay between the germline ends. This CDR3 contains 13 residues. Germline CDR1 and CDR2: MNHEY and SMNVEV (reference sequence). For the CDR3, the DNA is TGTGCCAACGGACAGAACTCTGGAAACACCATATATTTT. Protein sequence: CANGQNSGNTIYF.

This clone occurred a few times. This chain connects TRBV27 to TRBJ2-2; 7 nucleotides match TRBD1. Germline V gene sequence: CDR1 MNHEY, CDR2 SMNVEV (reference sequence). V shed 0 bases and J 5 bases; nucleotides not matched to a gene: 18. The CDR3 is made up of 20 amino acids. The CDR3 here is CASSLSPGGIFYEKTGELFF. The CDR3 DNA reads as TGTGCCAGCAGTTTATCCCCAGGGGGTATTTTTTATGAAAAGACCGGGGAGCTGTTTTTT.

CDR3 sequence (DNA): TGTGCCAGCAGCTTGTGGCAGGCGCCGAAGACTGAAGCTTTCTTT. Its protein product is CASSLWQAPKTEAFF. This chain connects TRBV5-6 to TRBJ1-1; D remains ambiguous. V lost 1 base and J lost 5, with 15 bases in between. This CDR3 has 15 residues. Germline loops: CDR1 SGHDT, CDR2 YYEEEE.

This rearrangement joins TRBV7-2 to TRBJ2-5; the D gene is possibly TRBD2 (6 bases). The germline V gene encodes CDR1 SGHTA and CDR2 FQGNSA. This CDR3 contains 15 residues. V shed 5 bases and J shed 0 bases, with 13 bases lying between them. CDR3 sequence: CASSDQGLYQETQYF. The DNA for the CDR3 is TGTGCCAGCAGCGATCAGGGACTGTACCAAGAGACCCAGTACTTC.

The chain employs TRBV6-5 and TRBJ2-7; D tentatively fits TRBD1 or TRBD2 (6 bases each). There are 14 residues in the CDR3. CDR1 is MNHEY, CDR2 SVGAGI, per germline. The V gene lost 8 bases and the J gene lost 2 bases, with 16 bases spanning the gap. CDR3 coding DNA: TGTGCCAGCCGGGGGCAGCCCCTACCCTACGAGCAGTACTTC. Its protein product is CASRGQPLPYEQYF.

The chain is built from TRBV5-1 and TRBJ2-3, with 9 nucleotides matching TRBD2. Trimming took 4 bases from V and 5 from J; bases not matched to a gene: 8. The CDR3 totals 15 residues. The germline gives CDR1 SGHRS, CDR2 YFSETQ. In DNA, the CDR3 is TGCGCCAGCAGCATCCTAGCGGGACTAGGAGATACGCAGTATTTT. It encodes CASSILAGLGDTQYF. The full variable domain, in which reference TRBV5-1 and TRBJ2-3 provide the parts outside the CDR3, is KAGVTQTPRYLIKTRGQQVTLSCSPISGHRSVSWYQQTPGQGLQFLFEYFSETQRNKGNFPGRFSGRQFSNSRSEMNVSTLELGDSALYLCASSILAGLGDTQYFGPGTRLTVL.

The chain employs TRBV7-2 and TRBJ2-3, with a weak D call TRBD1 (6 bases). The germline V gene has CDR1 SGHTA and CDR2 FQGNSA. CDR3 length: 12 amino acids. With 5 bases removed from V and 6 bases from J, the gap between germline ends came to 9 bases. The CDR3 DNA is TGTGCCAGCAGCCAGGGGACGGATACGCAGTATTTT. This encodes CASSQGTDTQYF. The entire variable domain, with the rest obtained from reference TRBV7-2 and TRBJ2-3, is as follows: GAGVSQSPSNKVTEKGKDVELRCDPISGHTALYWYRQSLGQGLEFLIYFQGNSAPDKSGLPSDRFSAERTGGSVSTLTIQRTQQEDSAVYLCASSQGTDTQYFGPGTRLTVL.

The rearrangement links TRBV4-2 to TRBJ2-7; 9 positions agree with TRBD2. V shed 0 bases and J 0 bases; nucleotides not matched to a gene: 3. The CDR3 covers 16 residues. Germline V gene lookup returns CDR1 LGHNA and CDR2 YNFKEQ. The CDR3 sequence: CASSQDLAGFSYEQYF. The DNA for the CDR3 is TGTGCCAGCAGCCAAGACCTAGCGGGGTTCTCCTACGAGCAGTACTTC.

The chain is built from TRBV14 and TRBJ2-3; either TRBD1 or TRBD2 may supply D (5 bases each). V was pared by 3 bases and J by 1 base, with 8 bases between. The germline V gene encodes CDR1 SGHDN and CDR2 FVKESK. This CDR3 comprises 14 residues. CDR3 protein: CASSHRGGTDTQYF. CDR3 nucleotide sequence: TGTGCCAGCAGCCATCGGGGCGGCACAGATACGCAGTATTTT.

The rearrangement links TRBV19 to TRBJ1-4; D is possibly TRBD1 (5 bases). This CDR3 comprises 14 residues. V was cut by 3 bases and J by 7 bases, with 12 bases left in between. Germline loops: CDR1 LNHDA, CDR2 SQIVND (reference sequence). The DNA for the CDR3 is TGTGCCAGTAGTATTGGGACGAGGCGTGAAAAACTGTTTTTT. Amino acid sequence: CASSIGTRREKLFF.

The chain is built from TRBV29-1 and TRBJ2-1; D gene ambiguous. The ends were cut back, 1 base at V and 6 bases at J, with 7 bases in the middle. The germline V gene encodes CDR1 SQVTM and CDR2 ANQGSEA. The CDR3 runs to 12 residues. The CDR3 is CSVEAPPNEQFF. CDR3 bases: TGCAGCGTTGAAGCACCCCCCAATGAGCAGTTCTTC.

The chain couples TRBV30 to TRBJ1-6; 7 bases are shared with TRBD1. The CDR3 extends over 14 amino acids. The V and J ends lost 0 bases and 7 bases, in that order; junction bases with no gene match: 3. The V gene's germline CDR1 is GTSNPN and CDR2 SVGIG (reference sequence). CDR3 residues: CAWSVQQGNSPLHF. Here the CDR3 DNA reads TGTGCCTGGAGTGTCCAACAGGGGAATTCACCCCTCCACTTT.

The CDR3 loop reads CASSLGRGRGADTQYF. The CDR3 region has the DNA TGTGCCAGCAGCTTAGGAAGGGGACGGGGGGCAGATACGCAGTATTTT. V and J are TRBV7-2 and TRBJ2-3; 7 bases agree with TRBD2. The length of the CDR3 is 16 residues. Looked up from germline, CDR1 is SGHTA and CDR2 is FQGNSA. Germline trimming cut 1 base from V and 4 bases from J; bases unmatched to any gene: 8.

The J gene is TRBJ1-4, the V gene TRBV7-9, with 8 bases matching TRBD1. V was clipped by 5 bases and J by 6 bases; unmatched bases: 5. The CDR3 covers 14 residues. Germline V gene data show CDR1 as SEHNR and CDR2 as FQNEAQ (reference sequence). CDR3 sequence: CASSVGQGDEKLFF. CDR3 bases: TGTGCCAGCAGCGTCGGACAGGGTGATGAAAAACTGTTTTTT.

V usage is TRBV10-3 and J usage is TRBJ1-4; D is undetermined. V was pared by 0 bases and J by 0 bases, with 5 bases between. The germline CDR1 and CDR2 sequences are ENHRY and SYGVKD. This CDR3 has 15 amino acids. The CDR3 DNA reads as TGTGCCATCAGTGAGTCAGCGGCAACTAATGAAAAACTGTTTTTT. It encodes CAISESAATNEKLFF.

The chain employs TRBV28 and TRBJ2-2; 7 bases map to TRBD2. Unmatched junction bases numbered 12, after V lost 5 bases and J lost 0 bases. The germline V gene has CDR1 MDHEN and CDR2 SYDVKM. CDR3 length equals 18 residues. CDR3 region: CASSASLGGSANTGELFF. The CDR3 coding sequence is TGTGCCAGCAGTGCCTCGTTGGGCGGGAGCGCGAACACCGGGGAGCTGTTTTTT.

The CDR3, as DNA: TGTGCCAGCAGCGACTTTAACCCCTCTGGAAACACCATATATTTT. This gives the protein CASSDFNPSGNTIYF. This chain connects TRBV7-9 to TRBJ1-3; D not certain. This CDR3 spans 15 amino acids. The germline V gene has CDR1 SEHNR and CDR2 FQNEAQ (reference sequence). Trimming cost V 5 bases and J 0 bases, with 11 bases left between them.

A single count supports this clone. The chain uses TRBV19 and TRBJ2-1; D is possibly TRBD1 or TRBD2 (6 bases each). V was cut by 6 bases and J by 7 bases, with 13 bases left in between. This CDR3 has 13 amino acids. Per the germline V gene, CDR1 is LNHDA and CDR2 is SQIVND (reference sequence). The CDR3 DNA is TGTGCCAGTAGCCCGCGAGGGGGGAATGAGCAGTTCTTC. Protein product: CASSPRGGNEQFF.